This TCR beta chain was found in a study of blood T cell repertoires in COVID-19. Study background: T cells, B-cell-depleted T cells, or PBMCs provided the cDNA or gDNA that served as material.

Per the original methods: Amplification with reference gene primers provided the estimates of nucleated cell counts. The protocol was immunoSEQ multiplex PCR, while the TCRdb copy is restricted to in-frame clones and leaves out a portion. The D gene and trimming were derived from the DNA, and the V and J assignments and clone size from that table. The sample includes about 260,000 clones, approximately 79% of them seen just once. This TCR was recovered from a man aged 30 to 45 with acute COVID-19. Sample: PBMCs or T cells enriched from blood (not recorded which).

The DNA for the CDR3 is TGTGCCAGCTCACCAGGACTAGCCCTCTACAATGAGCAGTTCTTC. Translated, it gives CASSPGLALYNEQFF. The chain is built from TRBV18 and TRBJ2-1, with 8 bases matching TRBD2. Germline V gene sequence: CDR1 KGHSH, CDR2 LQKENI. V shed 2 bases and J 3 bases; nucleotides not matched to a gene: 3. This CDR3 has 15 residues.